A selection of T cell receptor beta chains follows, all from one sample in a study of glioma-infiltrating T cells after dendritic cell vaccination. The protocol was immunoSEQ multiplex PCR, while the TCRdb copy is restricted to in-frame clones and leaves out a portion. The repertoire consists of 65,000 to 80,000 clones, with roughly 79% occurring once and the leading ten covering 6.5% to 10%. The specimen was blood, collected before dendritic cell vaccination. Receptors originate from a human donor with glioblastoma. CDR3s include the opening cysteine and the closing phenylalanine or tryptophan. A D gene is named only where the DNA matches it firmly. Clone size is given for some rows only: seen once, a few or many times, or a class if the clone is expanded.

D: TRBD2; size: .; J: TRBJ2-5; V: TRBV6-1; DNA: TGTGCCGGCAGTGAGACCCCAACTAGCGGGGGGGTAGAGACCCAGTACTTC; CDR3: CAGSETPTSGGVETQYF
D: .; size: .; J: TRBJ2-6; V: TRBV7-3; DNA: TGTGCCAGCAGCTTAATCCAGGGCGCCGGGGCCAACGTCCTGACTTTC; CDR3: CASSLIQGAGANVLTF
D: .; size: .; J: TRBJ2-5; V: TRBV4-2; DNA: TGTGCCAGCAGCCAAGACGGTGATGGCGGAGCGGAGACCCAGTACTTC; CDR3: CASSQDGDGGAETQYF
D: TRBD1; size: .; J: TRBJ2-7; V: TRBV2; DNA: TGTGCCAGCAAGGGCGACAGGGTGACCCCCGAGCAGTACTTC; CDR3: CASKGDRVTPEQYF
D: .; size: once; J: TRBJ1-1; V: TRBV25-1; DNA: TGTGCCAGCAGTGAATACGGCCCGGGCACTGAAGCTTTCTTT; CDR3: CASSEYGPGTEAFF
D: .; size: .; J: TRBJ1-2; V: TRBV10-3; DNA: TGTGCCATCAGTGAGTATGGCAATAAGTATGGCTACACCTTC; CDR3: CAISEYGNKYGYTF
D: TRBD1; size: .; J: TRBJ1-5; V: TRBV19; DNA: TGTGCCAGTAGGCTGACAGGGACTTTCGGCAATCAGCCCCAGCATTTT; CDR3: CASRLTGTFGNQPQHF
D: .; size: .; J: TRBJ1-1; V: TRBV5-4; DNA: TGTGCCAGCAGCTTGTCGCCGGTGAACACTGAAGCTTTCTTT; CDR3: CASSLSPVNTEAFF
D: TRBD1; size: .; J: TRBJ1-2; V: TRBV6-5; DNA: TGTGCCAGCAGTACCTCGACAGGGTTCTATGGCTACACCTTC; CDR3: CASSTSTGFYGYTF
D: .; size: .; J: TRBJ1-4; V: TRBV29-1; DNA: TGTAGCGTAACAGAACCCGGGACTGGCCAGGGAAAACTGTTTTTT; CDR3: CSVTEPGTGQGKLFF
D: TRBD2; size: once; J: TRBJ2-7; V: TRBV7-3; DNA: TGTGCCAGCAGCTTATATCCCAGCGGGGGGCCCTACGAGCAGTACTTC; CDR3: CASSLYPSGGPYEQYF
D: .; size: .; J: TRBJ2-5; V: TRBV6-5; DNA: TGTGCCAGCAGTTATAAGGGGATGGGAGAGACCCAGTACTTC; CDR3: CASSYKGMGETQYF
D: .; size: .; J: TRBJ2-7; V: TRBV6-5; DNA: TGTGCCAGCAGGACCTCGACAGAAAGCTACGAGCAGTACTTC; CDR3: CASRTSTESYEQYF
D: TRBD2; size: .; J: TRBJ2-1; V: TRBV5-1; DNA: TGCGCCAGCAGGCTTAGCGGGGGGGCTGTGTACAATGAGCAGTTCTTC; CDR3: CASRLSGGAVYNEQFF
D: .; size: .; J: TRBJ1-2; V: TRBV7-9; DNA: TGTGCCAGCAGCTTAGGCCCCACAGGGAGAGAAGTCTACACCTTC; CDR3: CASSLGPTGREVYTF
D: .; size: .; J: TRBJ2-1; V: TRBV7-9; DNA: TGTGCCAGCAGCTTAGACGGTTACAATGAGCAGTTCTTC; CDR3: CASSLDGYNEQFF
D: TRBD1; size: .; J: TRBJ1-1; V: TRBV5-6; DNA: TGTGCCAGCAGCTTTCAGGGGGGAGGCGGCACTGAAGCTTTCTTT; CDR3: CASSFQGGGGTEAFF
D: TRBD1; size: once; J: TRBJ2-5; V: TRBV7-9; DNA: TGTGCCAGCAGCTTAAGGATCCGGACAGGCAGGGAAGAGACCCAGTACTTC; CDR3: CASSLRIRTGREETQYF
D: .; size: .; J: TRBJ2-7; V: TRBV25-1; DNA: TGTGCCAGCAGTGAATCTCTAATTGAGGGAGGCGAGCAGTACTTC; CDR3: CASSESLIEGGEQYF
D: .; size: .; J: TRBJ1-4; V: TRBV9; DNA: TGTGCCAGCAGCACCCCAGGAGGAGAAAAACTGTTTTTT; CDR3: CASSTPGGEKLFF
D: .; size: .; J: TRBJ1-1; V: TRBV11-1; DNA: TGTGCCAGCAGCCCTGGGTCAGGCGCTGAAGCTTTCTTT; CDR3: CASSPGSGAEAFF
D: TRBD2; size: once; J: TRBJ2-3; V: TRBV9; DNA: TGTGCCAGCAGCGTAGGGCGGGGGATCACAGATACGCAGTATTTT; CDR3: CASSVGRGITDTQYF
D: TRBD2; size: .; J: TRBJ2-1; V: TRBV7-9; DNA: TGTGCCAGCAGCTTAGGAGCGGGGGGTTCCAATGAGCAGTTCTTC; CDR3: CASSLGAGGSNEQFF
D: TRBD1; size: .; J: TRBJ2-2; V: TRBV5-1; DNA: TGCGCCAGCAGCGGGGGGCAGGGGGCCACCGGGGAGCTGTTTTTT; CDR3: CASSGGQGATGELFF
D: TRBD1; size: .; J: TRBJ2-1; V: TRBV5-1; DNA: TGCGCCAGCAGCTTGTTTGGGACAGGGGTGGGCTACAATGAGCAGTTCTTC; CDR3: CASSLFGTGVGYNEQFF